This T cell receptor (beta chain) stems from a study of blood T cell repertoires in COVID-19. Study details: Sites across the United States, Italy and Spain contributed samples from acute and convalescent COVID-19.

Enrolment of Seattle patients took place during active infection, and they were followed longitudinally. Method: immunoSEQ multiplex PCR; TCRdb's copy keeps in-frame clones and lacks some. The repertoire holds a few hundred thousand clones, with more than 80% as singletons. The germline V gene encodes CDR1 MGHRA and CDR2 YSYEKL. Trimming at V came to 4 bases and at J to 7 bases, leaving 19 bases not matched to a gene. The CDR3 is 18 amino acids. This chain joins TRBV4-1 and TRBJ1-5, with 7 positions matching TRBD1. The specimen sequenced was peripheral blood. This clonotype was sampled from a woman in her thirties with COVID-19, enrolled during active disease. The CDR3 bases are TGCGCCAGCAGCCGTACCGGGACAGACTTGGGGGTGAACCAGCCCCAGCATTTT. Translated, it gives CASSRTGTDLGVNQPQHF.